This T cell receptor beta chain is drawn from a study of T cell responses to AZD1222 COVID-19 vaccine. Study conclusions and caveats: Mostly white British, mostly female donors; authors suggested clonal diversity may be underestimated.

Germline loops: CDR1 SGHRS, CDR2 YFSETQ. The trim removed 0 bases at V and 5 bases at J, leaving 2 bases unmatched. There are 15 residues in the CDR3. Details on this clone: The antigen is undetermined.

Some clones are missing from TCRdb's copy, which holds only in-frame ones; the method was immunoSEQ multiplex PCR. The repertoire holds over 110,000 clones, with more than 90% as singletons. The TCR sequence derives from an adult in good health. The sequenced sample was peripheral blood, obtained on day 0 of AZD1222 vaccination. V is TRBV5-1 and J is TRBJ1-6; 7 bases match TRBD1. The CDR3 DNA is TGCGCCAGCAGCTTGGGAACAGGGGATAATTCACCCCTCCACTTT. The encoded protein is CASSLGTGDNSPLHF.